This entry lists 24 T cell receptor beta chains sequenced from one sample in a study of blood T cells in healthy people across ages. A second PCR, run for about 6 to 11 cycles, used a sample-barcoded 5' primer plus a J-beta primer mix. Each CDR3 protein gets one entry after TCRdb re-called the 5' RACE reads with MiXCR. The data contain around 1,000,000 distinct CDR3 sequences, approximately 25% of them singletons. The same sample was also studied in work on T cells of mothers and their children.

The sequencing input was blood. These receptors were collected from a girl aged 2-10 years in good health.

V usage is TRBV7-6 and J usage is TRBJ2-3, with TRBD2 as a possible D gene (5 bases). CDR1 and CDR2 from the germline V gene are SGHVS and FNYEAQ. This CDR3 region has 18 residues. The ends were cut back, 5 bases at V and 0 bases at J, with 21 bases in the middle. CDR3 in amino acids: CASSTPRVLLASTDTQYF. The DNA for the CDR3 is TGTGCCAGCAGCACTCCTAGAGTGCTCCTAGCTAGCACAGATACGCAGTATTTT.

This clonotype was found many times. CDR3 amino acids: CASSSDRVYTEAFF. CDR3 in DNA: TGTGCCAGCAGCTCGGACAGGGTATACACTGAAGCTTTCTTT. This rearrangement joins TRBV7-2 to TRBJ1-1, with 8 bases identical to TRBD1. Germline trimming cut 4 bases from V and 3 bases from J; bases unmatched to any gene: 4. The CDR3 runs 14 residues. CDR1 and CDR2 from the germline V gene are SGHTA and FQGNSA.

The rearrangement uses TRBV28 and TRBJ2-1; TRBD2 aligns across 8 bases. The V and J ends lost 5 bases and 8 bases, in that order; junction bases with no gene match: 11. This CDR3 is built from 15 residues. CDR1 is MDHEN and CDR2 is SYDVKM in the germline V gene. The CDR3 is CASSSPGLDGYEQFF. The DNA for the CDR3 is TGTGCCAGCAGTAGTCCGGGACTAGACGGATATGAGCAGTTCTTC.

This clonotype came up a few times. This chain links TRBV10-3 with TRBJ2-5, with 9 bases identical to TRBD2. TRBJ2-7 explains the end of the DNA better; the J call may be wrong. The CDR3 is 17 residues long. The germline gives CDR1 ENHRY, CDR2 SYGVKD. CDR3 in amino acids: CAISATDEGLASYEQYF. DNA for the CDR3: TGTGCCATCAGTGCCACAGACGAGGGACTAGCATCCTACGAGCAGTACTTC.

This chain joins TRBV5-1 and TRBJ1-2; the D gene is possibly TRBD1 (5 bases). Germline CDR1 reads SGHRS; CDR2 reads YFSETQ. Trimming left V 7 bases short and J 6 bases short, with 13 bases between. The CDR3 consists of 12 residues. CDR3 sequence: CASGGDSHGYTF. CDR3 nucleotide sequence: TGCGCCAGCGGTGGGGACTCCCATGGCTACACCTTC. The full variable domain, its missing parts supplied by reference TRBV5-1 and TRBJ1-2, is KAGVTQTPRYLIKTRGQQVTLSCSPISGHRSVSWYQQTPGQGLQFLFEYFSETQRNKGNFPGRFSGRQFSNSRSEMNVSTLELGDSALYLCASGGDSHGYTFGSGTRLTVV.

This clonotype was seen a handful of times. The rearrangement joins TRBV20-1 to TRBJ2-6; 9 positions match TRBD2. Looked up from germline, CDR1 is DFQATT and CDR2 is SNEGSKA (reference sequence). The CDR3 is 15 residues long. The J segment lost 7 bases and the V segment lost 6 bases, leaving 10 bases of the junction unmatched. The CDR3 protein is CSARGGARGANVLTF. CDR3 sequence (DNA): TGCAGTGCCCGCGGGGGGGCAAGAGGAGCCAACGTCCTGACTTTC.

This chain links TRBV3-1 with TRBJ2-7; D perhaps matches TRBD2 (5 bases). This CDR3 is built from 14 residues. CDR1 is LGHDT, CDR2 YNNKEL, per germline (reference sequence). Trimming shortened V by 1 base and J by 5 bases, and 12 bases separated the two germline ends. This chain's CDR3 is CASSQVRGMDEQYF. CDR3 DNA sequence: TGTGCCAGCAGCCAAGTCCGAGGGATGGACGAGCAGTACTTC.

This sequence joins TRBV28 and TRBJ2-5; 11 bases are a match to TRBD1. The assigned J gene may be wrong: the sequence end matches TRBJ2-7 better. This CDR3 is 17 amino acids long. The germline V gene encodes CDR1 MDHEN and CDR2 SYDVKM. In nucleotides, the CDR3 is TGTGCCAGCAGTCAAGAACGTGCTGGGACAGGGGGACTCGAGCAGTACTTC. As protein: CASSQERAGTGGLEQYF.

The CDR3 nucleotides are TGTGCCAGCAGCCCGGGACGACTGCCACAGGAAAACATTCAGTACTTC. Protein product: CASSPGRLPQENIQYF. This chain links TRBV7-8 with TRBJ2-4; either TRBD1 or TRBD2 may fit D (5 bases each). Germline assignment: CDR1 SGHVS and CDR2 FQNEAQ. Between the trimmed V and J ends, which lost 5 bases and 5 bases, there was a span of 19 bases. This CDR3 region has 16 residues.

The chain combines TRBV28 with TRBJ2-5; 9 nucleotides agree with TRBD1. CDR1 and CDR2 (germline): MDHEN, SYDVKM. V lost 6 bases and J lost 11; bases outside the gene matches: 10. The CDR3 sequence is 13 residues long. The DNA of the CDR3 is TGTGCCAGCAGGGCCCCGGGACAGGGAAAGCAGTACTTC. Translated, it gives CASRAPGQGKQYF.

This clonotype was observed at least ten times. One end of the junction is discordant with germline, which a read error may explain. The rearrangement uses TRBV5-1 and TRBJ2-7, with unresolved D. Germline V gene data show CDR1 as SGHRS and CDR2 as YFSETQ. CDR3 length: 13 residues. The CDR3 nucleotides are TGTGCCAGCAGTTTAACGGACTCCTACGAGCAGTACTTC. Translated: CASSLTDSYEQYF.

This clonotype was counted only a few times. For the CDR3, the DNA is TGTGCCAGCAGTGAACAGGCTAGCAACACCGGGGAGCTGTTTTTT. This encodes CASSEQASNTGELFF. This rearrangement joins TRBV6-4 to TRBJ2-2; D possibly matches TRBD1 or TRBD2 (5 bases each). The CDR3 contains 15 residues. V was shortened by 3 bases and J by 2 bases, with 10 bases between the two germline ends. The germline V gene has CDR1 MRHNA and CDR2 SNTAGT.

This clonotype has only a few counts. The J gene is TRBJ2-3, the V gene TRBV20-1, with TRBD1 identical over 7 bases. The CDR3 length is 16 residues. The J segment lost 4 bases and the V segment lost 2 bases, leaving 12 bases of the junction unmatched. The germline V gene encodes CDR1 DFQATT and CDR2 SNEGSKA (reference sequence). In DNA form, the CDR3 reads TGCAGTGCTAGAAGTCTCACAGGGGTGATGGCAGATACGCAGTATTTT. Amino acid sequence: CSARSLTGVMADTQYF.

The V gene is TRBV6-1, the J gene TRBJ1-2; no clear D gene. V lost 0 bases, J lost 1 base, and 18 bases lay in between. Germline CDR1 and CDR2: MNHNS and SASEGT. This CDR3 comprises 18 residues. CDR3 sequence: CASSEARLRRHINYGYTF. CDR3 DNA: TGTGCCAGCAGTGAAGCCCGCCTCAGACGGCACATTAACTATGGCTACACCTTC.

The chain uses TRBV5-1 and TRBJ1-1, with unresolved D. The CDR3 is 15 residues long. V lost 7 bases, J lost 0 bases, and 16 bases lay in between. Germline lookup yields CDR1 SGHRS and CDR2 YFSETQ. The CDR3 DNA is TGCGCCAGCCTACCCTGGAACAGCATGAACACTGAAGCTTTCTTT. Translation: CASLPWNSMNTEAFF.

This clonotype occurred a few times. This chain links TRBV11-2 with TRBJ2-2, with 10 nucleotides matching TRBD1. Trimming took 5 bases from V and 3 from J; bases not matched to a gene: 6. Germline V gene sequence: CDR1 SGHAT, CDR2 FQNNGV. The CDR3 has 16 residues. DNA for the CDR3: TGTGCCAGCAGCCCCCGACAGGGGGCCGACACCGGGGAGCTGTTTTTT. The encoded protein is CASSPRQGADTGELFF.

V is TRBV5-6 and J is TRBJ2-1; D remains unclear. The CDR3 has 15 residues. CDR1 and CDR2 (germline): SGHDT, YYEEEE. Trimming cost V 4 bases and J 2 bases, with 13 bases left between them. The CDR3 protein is CASSNGLVAYNEQFF. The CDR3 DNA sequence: TGTGCCAGCAGCAATGGGCTAGTCGCCTACAATGAGCAGTTCTTC. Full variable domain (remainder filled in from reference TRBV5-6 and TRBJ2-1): DAGVTQSPTHLIKTRGQQVTLRCSPKSGHDTVSWYQQALGQGPQFIFQYYEEEERQRGNFPDRFSGHQFPNYSSELNVNALLLGDSALYLCASSNGLVAYNEQFFGPGTRLTVL.

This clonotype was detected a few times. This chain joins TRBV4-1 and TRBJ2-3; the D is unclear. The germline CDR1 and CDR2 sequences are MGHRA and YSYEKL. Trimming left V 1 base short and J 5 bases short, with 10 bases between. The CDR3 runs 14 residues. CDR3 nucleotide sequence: TGCGCCAGCAGCCAAGTTTCCTCGGGAGATACGCAGTATTTT. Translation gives CASSQVSSGDTQYF.

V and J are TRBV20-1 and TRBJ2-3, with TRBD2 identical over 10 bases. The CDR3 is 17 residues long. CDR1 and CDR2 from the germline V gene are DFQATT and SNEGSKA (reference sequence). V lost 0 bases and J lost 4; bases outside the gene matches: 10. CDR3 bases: TGCAGTGCTAGAGATTCGAAGCGGGGGGGAGGCCCAGATACGCAGTATTTT. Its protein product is CSARDSKRGGGPDTQYF.

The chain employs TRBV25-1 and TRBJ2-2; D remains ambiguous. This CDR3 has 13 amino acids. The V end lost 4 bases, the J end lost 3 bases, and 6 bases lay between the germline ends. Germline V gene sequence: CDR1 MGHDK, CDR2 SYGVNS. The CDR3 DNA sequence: TGTGCCAGCAGTGGTTCCTACACCGGGGAGCTGTTTTTT. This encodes CASSGSYTGELFF.

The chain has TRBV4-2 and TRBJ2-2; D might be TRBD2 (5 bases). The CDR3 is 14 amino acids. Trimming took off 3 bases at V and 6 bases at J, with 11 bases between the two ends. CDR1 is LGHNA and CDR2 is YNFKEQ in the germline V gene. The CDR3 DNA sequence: TGTGCCAGCAGCCAGGAAGCGGTAGCCGGGGAGCTGTTTTTT. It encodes CASSQEAVAGELFF.

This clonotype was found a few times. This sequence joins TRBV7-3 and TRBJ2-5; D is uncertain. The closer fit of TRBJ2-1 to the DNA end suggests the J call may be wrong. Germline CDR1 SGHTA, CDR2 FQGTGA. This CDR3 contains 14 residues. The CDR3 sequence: CASSLTDWGNEQFF. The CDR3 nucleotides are TGTGCCAGCAGCTTAACTGATTGGGGCAATGAGCAGTTCTTC.

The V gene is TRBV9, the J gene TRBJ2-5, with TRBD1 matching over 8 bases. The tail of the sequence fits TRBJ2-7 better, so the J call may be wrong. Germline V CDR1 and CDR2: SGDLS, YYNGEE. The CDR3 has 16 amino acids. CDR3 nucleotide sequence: TGTGCCAGCAGCGTAGATGTTGGGACAGGAGGGTACGAGCAGTACTTC. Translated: CASSVDVGTGGYEQYF.

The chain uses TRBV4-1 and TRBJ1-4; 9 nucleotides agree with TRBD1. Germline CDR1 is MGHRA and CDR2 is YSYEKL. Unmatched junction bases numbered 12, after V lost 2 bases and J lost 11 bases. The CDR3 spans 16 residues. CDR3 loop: CASSQPARDREVKLFF. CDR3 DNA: TGCGCCAGCAGCCAACCGGCTAGGGACAGGGAAGTTAAACTGTTTTTT.